These T cell receptor beta chains were read from a single sample in a study of blood T cell repertoires in COVID-19. Assay used: immunoSEQ multiplex PCR; TCRdb lists only in-frame clones, some missing. The sample has 200,000 to 250,000 clones, about nine tenths seen once. What was sequenced was peripheral blood. These TCRs come from a man aged 25 to 40 with COVID-19, enrolled during active disease. The CDR3 runs from the conserved cysteine through the conserved F or W. The order of the fields is J gene, V gene, D gene, clone size, CDR3 DNA, CDR3 protein. The D gene is left open where the match is weak. Where a row states a size, it is once, few, many or the class of an expanded clone; other rows omit it.

j_call: TRBJ2-7; v_call: TRBV29-1; d_call: .; clone_size: .; cdr3_nt: TGCAGCGTGCTGACAGGCCACGAGCAGTACTTC; cdr3_aa: CSVLTGHEQYF
j_call: TRBJ2-7; v_call: TRBV9; d_call: TRBD1; clone_size: .; cdr3_nt: TGTGCCAGCAGCGATAGCCCGGGGACAGGGGGGCCCCACGAGCAGTACTTC; cdr3_aa: CASSDSPGTGGPHEQYF
j_call: TRBJ2-1; v_call: TRBV13; d_call: TRBD1; clone_size: .; cdr3_nt: TGTGCCAGCAGCCCCCGGGACAGGGTGGTAGGTGAGCAGTTCTTC; cdr3_aa: CASSPRDRVVGEQFF
j_call: TRBJ1-2; v_call: TRBV19; d_call: .; clone_size: .; cdr3_nt: TGTGCCAGTAGTTCAGGGCAAGGGGGCTACACCTTC; cdr3_aa: CASSSGQGGYTF
j_call: TRBJ2-1; v_call: TRBV6-5; d_call: TRBD2; clone_size: .; cdr3_nt: TGTGCCAGCAGTTACCTGGCGGGGGGGAGGAATGAGCAGTTCTTC; cdr3_aa: CASSYLAGGRNEQFF
j_call: TRBJ1-2; v_call: TRBV28; d_call: .; clone_size: few; cdr3_nt: TGTGCCAGCAGTCCCCCAGGAACCAGGGGCCTTGGCTACACCTTC; cdr3_aa: CASSPPGTRGLGYTF
j_call: TRBJ2-7; v_call: TRBV6-2/TRBV6-3; d_call: TRBD2; clone_size: .; cdr3_nt: TGTGCCAGCAGCCCGGGACTAGCGGGGTACGAGCAGTACTTC; cdr3_aa: CASSPGLAGYEQYF
j_call: TRBJ1-1; v_call: TRBV6-2/TRBV6-3; d_call: .; clone_size: .; cdr3_nt: TGTGCCAGCAGTTACTCAACTGCGGGAAACACTGAAGCTTTCTTT; cdr3_aa: CASSYSTAGNTEAFF
j_call: TRBJ1-6; v_call: TRBV4-3; d_call: TRBD1; clone_size: .; cdr3_nt: TGCGCCAGCAGCCAAGCCCCGACAGGGCAGGTTTCACCCCTCCACTTT; cdr3_aa: CASSQAPTGQVSPLHF
j_call: TRBJ2-1; v_call: TRBV5-6; d_call: TRBD2; clone_size: .; cdr3_nt: TGTGCCAGCAGCGTCGGACTAGCGGGGTACAATGAGCAGTTCTTC; cdr3_aa: CASSVGLAGYNEQFF
j_call: TRBJ1-2; v_call: TRBV10-3; d_call: TRBD1; clone_size: .; cdr3_nt: TGTGCCATCAGTGAAATACTAGGGGGCAGCGGCTATGGCTACACCTTC; cdr3_aa: CAISEILGGSGYGYTF
j_call: TRBJ1-6; v_call: TRBV6-5; d_call: .; clone_size: .; cdr3_nt: TGTGCCAGCAGTTACACAGCGGGGGGAGGGAATTCACCCCTCCACTTT; cdr3_aa: CASSYTAGGGNSPLHF
j_call: TRBJ1-5; v_call: TRBV19; d_call: .; clone_size: .; cdr3_nt: TGTGCCAGTAGTGCTAGACCTCCTTATAGCAATCAGCCCCAGCATTTT; cdr3_aa: CASSARPPYSNQPQHF
j_call: TRBJ2-7; v_call: TRBV5-1; d_call: TRBD2; clone_size: once; cdr3_nt: TGCGCCAGCAGCTTGGTGGCGAGCGGGGGCCTCAGCGAGCAGTACTTC; cdr3_aa: CASSLVASGGLSEQYF
j_call: TRBJ1-3; v_call: TRBV30; d_call: .; clone_size: .; cdr3_nt: TGTGCCTGGAGTGGCAGGACAGCTGGAAACACCATATATTTT; cdr3_aa: CAWSGRTAGNTIYF
j_call: TRBJ2-2; v_call: TRBV12-3/TRBV12-4; d_call: .; clone_size: .; cdr3_nt: TGTGCCAGCAGTTTGGGGGGTCCCGGGGAGCTGTTTTTT; cdr3_aa: CASSLGGPGELFF
j_call: TRBJ1-1; v_call: TRBV5-6; d_call: .; clone_size: .; cdr3_nt: TGTGCCAGCAGCTTATTGACAGTCCTCATAAACACTGAAGCTTTCTTT; cdr3_aa: CASSLLTVLINTEAFF
j_call: TRBJ2-7; v_call: TRBV6-2/TRBV6-3; d_call: TRBD2; clone_size: .; cdr3_nt: TGTGCCAGCAGTACCACCCCGACTAGCGGGAGAATGCGGGTCTACGAGCAGTACTTC; cdr3_aa: CASSTTPTSGRMRVYEQYF
j_call: TRBJ2-1; v_call: TRBV7-9; d_call: TRBD2; clone_size: .; cdr3_nt: TGTGCCAGCAGCCGCGGGGGGTACGGTGAGCAGTTCTTC; cdr3_aa: CASSRGGYGEQFF
j_call: TRBJ2-5; v_call: TRBV5-1; d_call: .; clone_size: few; cdr3_nt: TGCGCCAGCAGCTTAGAATGGGGAGTGGAGACCCAGTACTTC; cdr3_aa: CASSLEWGVETQYF
j_call: TRBJ2-2; v_call: TRBV14; d_call: .; clone_size: many; cdr3_nt: TGTGCCAGCAGCCAAGGAGCGGCGGGCAACACCGGGGAGCTGTTTTTT; cdr3_aa: CASSQGAAGNTGELFF
j_call: TRBJ1-2; v_call: TRBV7-2; d_call: .; clone_size: .; cdr3_nt: TGTGCCAGCAGCTTAGTGGTTTCGGTGGGGGCGGGCTATGGCTACACCTTC; cdr3_aa: CASSLVVSVGAGYGYTF
j_call: TRBJ1-6; v_call: TRBV7-2; d_call: TRBD1; clone_size: .; cdr3_nt: TGTGCCAGCAGCTCCGACCCCGCCGGGACAGGGTATTCACCCCTCCACTTT; cdr3_aa: CASSSDPAGTGYSPLHF
j_call: TRBJ1-2; v_call: TRBV5-4; d_call: .; clone_size: .; cdr3_nt: TGTGCCAGCAGCTCTCCTCAGGGCGATTATGGCTACACCTTC; cdr3_aa: CASSSPQGDYGYTF
j_call: TRBJ1-4; v_call: TRBV3-1/TRBV3-2; d_call: TRBD1; clone_size: .; cdr3_nt: TGTGCCAGCAGACTACAGGGGTCGGCTAATGAAAAACTGTTTTTT; cdr3_aa: CASRLQGSANEKLFF
j_call: TRBJ2-6; v_call: TRBV4-3; d_call: TRBD2; clone_size: .; cdr3_nt: TGCGCCAGCAGCCCCGAGGGGAGGGGCTCTGGGGCCAACGTCCTGACTTTC; cdr3_aa: CASSPEGRGSGANVLTF
j_call: TRBJ1-1; v_call: TRBV19; d_call: TRBD1; clone_size: few; cdr3_nt: TGTGCCAGTAGTACTTGGGACAGCAATCTGAACACTGAAGCTTTCTTT; cdr3_aa: CASSTWDSNLNTEAFF
j_call: TRBJ2-5; v_call: TRBV11-2; d_call: TRBD2; clone_size: .; cdr3_nt: TGTGCCAGCAGCCATGGACTAGGCCAGTACTTC; cdr3_aa: CASSHGLGQYF
j_call: TRBJ1-1; v_call: TRBV3-1/TRBV3-2; d_call: .; clone_size: once; cdr3_nt: TGTGCCAGCAGCCAAGGAGGGAACACTGAAGCTTTCTTT; cdr3_aa: CASSQGGNTEAFF
j_call: TRBJ1-2; v_call: TRBV2; d_call: .; clone_size: .; cdr3_nt: TGTGCCAGCAGTGGGACAGTCAACTATGGCTACACCTTC; cdr3_aa: CASSGTVNYGYTF
j_call: TRBJ2-1; v_call: TRBV6-2/TRBV6-3; d_call: TRBD2; clone_size: .; cdr3_nt: TGTGCCAGCAGTTCCAGACTAGCGGGAGTCTACAATGAGCAGTTCTTC; cdr3_aa: CASSSRLAGVYNEQFF
j_call: TRBJ2-5; v_call: TRBV7-2; d_call: TRBD1; clone_size: .; cdr3_nt: TGTGCCAGCAGCGTAGACGGATCAGGGGGGACCCAGTACTTC; cdr3_aa: CASSVDGSGGTQYF
j_call: TRBJ2-7; v_call: TRBV2; d_call: TRBD2; clone_size: .; cdr3_nt: TGTGCCAGCAATCCTAGCGGGGGCTACGAGCAGTACTTC; cdr3_aa: CASNPSGGYEQYF
j_call: TRBJ1-3; v_call: TRBV20-1; d_call: .; clone_size: .; cdr3_nt: TGCAGTGCCCAGTCTGGAAACACCATATATTTT; cdr3_aa: CSAQSGNTIYF
j_call: TRBJ1-2; v_call: TRBV24-1; d_call: .; clone_size: .; cdr3_nt: TGTGCCACCAGTGACCCTCTACTGTCCTATGGCTACACCTTC; cdr3_aa: CATSDPLLSYGYTF
j_call: TRBJ2-3; v_call: TRBV27; d_call: .; clone_size: .; cdr3_nt: TGTGCCAGCAGGCGACAGGTCTCACCAGGGGATACGCAGTATTTT; cdr3_aa: CASRRQVSPGDTQYF
j_call: TRBJ1-1; v_call: TRBV4-1; d_call: .; clone_size: .; cdr3_nt: TGCGCCAGCAGCCAAGGGGGGCAAGCTTTCTTT; cdr3_aa: CASSQGGQAFF
j_call: TRBJ2-5; v_call: TRBV9; d_call: .; clone_size: .; cdr3_nt: TGTGCCAGCAGCGTAGAAGGCAGGGTCACAGAGACCCAGTACTTC; cdr3_aa: CASSVEGRVTETQYF
j_call: TRBJ2-1; v_call: TRBV6-5; d_call: TRBD1; clone_size: few; cdr3_nt: TGTGCCAGCATGCGGACAGGGGGTTCCTACAATGAGCAGTTCTTC; cdr3_aa: CASMRTGGSYNEQFF
j_call: TRBJ1-2; v_call: TRBV15; d_call: .; clone_size: .; cdr3_nt: TGTGCCACCACACCCGACAGGACTCCTAACTATGGCTACACCTTC; cdr3_aa: CATTPDRTPNYGYTF
j_call: TRBJ2-7; v_call: TRBV2; d_call: TRBD1; clone_size: .; cdr3_nt: TGTGCCAGCAACCCGGGACAGGGGTCCTACGAGCAGTACTTC; cdr3_aa: CASNPGQGSYEQYF
j_call: TRBJ2-1; v_call: TRBV5-4; d_call: .; clone_size: .; cdr3_nt: TGTGCCAGCAGCTTGGCCAGCTGGGCTGATGAGCAGTTCTTC; cdr3_aa: CASSLASWADEQFF
j_call: TRBJ1-1; v_call: TRBV10-3; d_call: .; clone_size: .; cdr3_nt: TGTGCCACTCAATACAGGGCGAGCACTGAAGCTTTCTTT; cdr3_aa: CATQYRASTEAFF
j_call: TRBJ2-3; v_call: TRBV5-1; d_call: .; clone_size: .; cdr3_nt: TGCGCCAGCAGCCCCGGGAATAGCGGACCCACAGATACGCAGTATTTT; cdr3_aa: CASSPGNSGPTDTQYF
j_call: TRBJ1-6; v_call: TRBV30; d_call: TRBD1; clone_size: .; cdr3_nt: TGTGCCTGGAGTGACCCGACAGGGGCGACCAATAATTCACCCCTCCACTTT; cdr3_aa: CAWSDPTGATNNSPLHF
j_call: TRBJ2-2; v_call: TRBV5-1; d_call: .; clone_size: .; cdr3_nt: TGCGCCAGCAGCCCCCCGCGGCGGTCCGGGGAGCTGTTTTTT; cdr3_aa: CASSPPRRSGELFF
j_call: TRBJ1-1; v_call: TRBV12-5; d_call: .; clone_size: few; cdr3_nt: TGTGCTAGTGGTACCCCCCCGGACGGGAGGACTGAAGCTTTCTTT; cdr3_aa: CASGTPPDGRTEAFF
j_call: TRBJ1-1; v_call: TRBV2; d_call: .; clone_size: .; cdr3_nt: TGTGCCAGCAGTGAGGGGGCAGTGACTGAAGCTTTCTTT; cdr3_aa: CASSEGAVTEAFF
j_call: TRBJ1-4; v_call: TRBV27; d_call: .; clone_size: .; cdr3_nt: TGTGCCAGCAGCGACAGCACAACTAATGAAAAACTGTTTTTT; cdr3_aa: CASSDSTTNEKLFF
j_call: TRBJ2-7; v_call: TRBV12-3/TRBV12-4; d_call: TRBD1; clone_size: .; cdr3_nt: TGTGCCAGCCGCCGGGGACAGTCTTACGAGCAGTACTTC; cdr3_aa: CASRRGQSYEQYF
j_call: TRBJ1-2; v_call: TRBV9; d_call: .; clone_size: .; cdr3_nt: TGTGCCAGCAGCGTAAATCAGGGGACATATGGCTACACCTTC; cdr3_aa: CASSVNQGTYGYTF
j_call: TRBJ1-3; v_call: TRBV19; d_call: .; clone_size: once; cdr3_nt: TGTGCCAGTAGTATCTCCAGACTGCTCTCTGGAAACACCATATATTTT; cdr3_aa: CASSISRLLSGNTIYF
j_call: TRBJ2-1; v_call: TRBV5-1; d_call: TRBD2; clone_size: .; cdr3_nt: TGCGCCAGCAGCTTGGCGGGAGGCCGTGCCAATGAGCAGTTCTTC; cdr3_aa: CASSLAGGRANEQFF
j_call: TRBJ1-5; v_call: TRBV28; d_call: .; clone_size: .; cdr3_nt: TGTGCCAGCAGTTCGGGGGGCTCAGATCAGCCCCAGCATTTT; cdr3_aa: CASSSGGSDQPQHF
j_call: TRBJ1-2; v_call: TRBV28; d_call: .; clone_size: .; cdr3_nt: TGTGCCAGCAGTGGAGGGTTACACTATGGCTACACCTTC; cdr3_aa: CASSGGLHYGYTF
j_call: TRBJ2-1; v_call: TRBV19; d_call: .; clone_size: .; cdr3_nt: TGTGCCAGTAGTATAGAAACAGGGAGAGGCTACAATGAGCAGTTCTTC; cdr3_aa: CASSIETGRGYNEQFF
j_call: TRBJ1-4; v_call: TRBV27; d_call: TRBD1; clone_size: .; cdr3_nt: TGTGCCAGCAGTTTGTCCCCAGGGGGAGCGGATGAAAAACTGTTTTTT; cdr3_aa: CASSLSPGGADEKLFF
j_call: TRBJ1-3; v_call: TRBV29-1; d_call: .; clone_size: .; cdr3_nt: TGCAGCGTCGTCCGGAGTTCTGGAAACACCATATATTTT; cdr3_aa: CSVVRSSGNTIYF
j_call: TRBJ1-2; v_call: TRBV11-2; d_call: .; clone_size: .; cdr3_nt: TGTGCCAGCAGCCCGGGACTGCCCCTTGGCTACACCTTC; cdr3_aa: CASSPGLPLGYTF